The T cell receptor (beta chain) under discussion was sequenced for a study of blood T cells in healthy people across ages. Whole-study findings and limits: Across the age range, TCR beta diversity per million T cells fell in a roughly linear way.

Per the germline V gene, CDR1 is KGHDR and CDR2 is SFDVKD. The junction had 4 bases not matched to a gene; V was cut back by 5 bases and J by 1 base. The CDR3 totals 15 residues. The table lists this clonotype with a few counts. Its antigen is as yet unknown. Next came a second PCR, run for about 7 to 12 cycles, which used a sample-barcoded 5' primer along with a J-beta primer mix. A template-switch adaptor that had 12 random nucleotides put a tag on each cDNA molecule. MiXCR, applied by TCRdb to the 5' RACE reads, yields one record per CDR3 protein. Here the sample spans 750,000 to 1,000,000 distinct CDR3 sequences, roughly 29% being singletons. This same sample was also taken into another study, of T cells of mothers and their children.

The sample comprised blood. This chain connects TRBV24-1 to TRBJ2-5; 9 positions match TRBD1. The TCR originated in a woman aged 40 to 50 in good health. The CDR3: CATSGPGQGQETQYF. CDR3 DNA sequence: TGTGCCACCAGTGGCCCGGGACAGGGCCAAGAGACCCAGTACTTC.